The text below deals with one T cell receptor (beta chain). TCRdb ran MiXCR on the PCR reads and lists one entry per CDR3 protein. The table lists approximately 13,000 distinct CDR3 sequences, approximately 50% of them singletons. The CDR3 length is 13 residues. The germline CDR1 and CDR2 sequences are SGHVS and FNYEAQ. The data belong to a study of tumor-infiltrating lymphocytes in oesophageal squamous cell carcinoma. The genes are TRBV7-6 and TRBJ2-5; D gene uncertain. The J call may be in error: the DNA end matches TRBJ2-1 better. Sequencing input: esophageal tumor tissue. The receptor was isolated from a male donor with esophageal squamous cell carcinoma. The CDR3 DNA reads as TGTGCCAGCAGCCTTGGAAGTAACAATGAGCAGTTCTTC. Encoded protein: CASSLGSNNEQFF.